Listed below are T cell receptor beta chains from one sample, sequenced in a study of blood T cell repertoires in COVID-19. TCRdb keeps only in-frame clones here, not all; method: immunoSEQ multiplex PCR. The repertoire holds some 350,000 clones, with around 87% as singletons. Sequenced sample: PBMCs or T cells enriched from blood (not recorded which). Every receptor here comes from a man aged 18 to 30 who had recovered from COVID-19. The CDR3 runs from the conserved cysteine through the conserved F or W. A D gene is named only where the DNA matches it firmly. For some rows the clone size is stated as once, few or many, or as a class when expanded; others skip it.

TRBJ1-1,TRBV19,TRBD1,few,CASTLTGGTEAFF,TGTGCCAGTACCTTGACAGGGGGGACTGAAGCTTTCTTT
TRBJ2-7,TRBV5-1,TRBD2,-,CASSPGLAGVPAYEQYF,TGCGCCAGCAGCCCGGGACTAGCGGGAGTTCCCGCCTACGAGCAGTACTTC
TRBJ2-2,TRBV19,-,-,CASSTGSTGELFF,TGTGCCAGTAGTACAGGGTCCACCGGGGAGCTGTTTTTT
TRBJ1-1,TRBV5-1,-,-,CASSQRDTEAFF,TGCGCCAGCAGCCAGAGGGACACTGAAGCTTTCTTT
TRBJ2-7,TRBV3-1/TRBV3-2,-,once,CASSPVQGIYEQYF,TGTGCCAGCAGCCCTGTCCAGGGAATCTACGAGCAGTACTTC
TRBJ2-5,TRBV5-6,-,-,CASSLRERETQYF,TGTGCCAGCAGCTTGCGGGAGAGGGAGACCCAGTACTTC
TRBJ2-7,TRBV4-1,-,-,CASSQERGPYEQYF,TGCGCCAGCAGCCAAGAGCGGGGGCCCTACGAGCAGTACTTC
TRBJ2-1,TRBV3-1/TRBV3-2,TRBD2,-,CATNPGLAGGEQFF,TGTGCCACCAACCCGGGACTAGCGGGAGGGGAGCAGTTCTTC
TRBJ1-1,TRBV7-8,-,-,CASSLATALTEAFF,TGTGCCAGCAGCTTAGCCACAGCCCTGACTGAAGCTTTCTTT
TRBJ1-2,TRBV20-1,TRBD1,-,CSASFGDRRYGYTF,TGCAGTGCTAGTTTTGGGGACAGGCGCTATGGCTACACCTTC
TRBJ2-1,TRBV5-1,TRBD2,-,CASSPSTSGEQFF,TGCGCCAGCAGCCCCTCGACTAGCGGGGAGCAGTTCTTC
TRBJ2-7,TRBV7-9,TRBD1,-,CASSSPRRDRGSYEQYF,TGTGCCAGCAGCTCCCCCCGCCGGGACAGGGGATCCTACGAGCAGTACTTC
TRBJ2-2,TRBV18,TRBD1,-,CASSPGQANTGELFF,TGTGCCAGCTCACCGGGACAGGCGAACACCGGGGAGCTGTTTTTT
TRBJ1-6,TRBV7-2,-,few,CASSVRRDKYWSSNSPLHF,TGTGCCAGCAGCGTACGCCGGGACAAATACTGGTCGAGCAATTCACCCCTCCACTTT
TRBJ2-3,TRBV10-3,-,-,CAISESKRTDTQYF,TGTGCCATCAGTGAGTCGAAGAGGACAGATACGCAGTATTTT
TRBJ1-2,TRBV4-1,TRBD1,-,CASSHNQGDYGYTF,TGCGCCAGCAGCCATAATCAGGGGGACTATGGCTACACCTTC
TRBJ2-7,TRBV27,-,-,CASSLTAVYEQYF,TGTGCCAGCAGTTTAACAGCTGTCTACGAGCAGTACTTC
TRBJ2-3,TRBV9,TRBD1,-,CASSLTTGQGSPDTQYF,TGTGCCAGCAGCCTAACTACAGGACAGGGCTCGCCAGATACGCAGTATTTT
TRBJ1-5,TRBV5-4,-,-,CASSADSSNQPQHF,TGTGCCAGCAGCGCGGACTCTAGCAATCAGCCCCAGCATTTT
TRBJ1-2,TRBV28,-,-,CASMGGHDGYTF,TGTGCCAGCATGGGGGGGCATGATGGCTACACCTTC
TRBJ1-1,TRBV7-6,-,-,CASSWGGADITEAFF,TGTGCCAGCAGCTGGGGGGGGGCTGATATCACTGAAGCTTTCTTT
TRBJ2-5,TRBV27,-,-,CASSLKVDTRTKETQYF,TGTGCCAGCAGTTTAAAGGTGGACACGCGAACTAAAGAGACCCAGTACTTC
TRBJ2-3,TRBV29-1,-,-,CSVAGRTDTQYF,TGCAGCGTTGCCGGTCGGACAGATACGCAGTATTTT
TRBJ2-7,TRBV27,-,-,CASFTPGAGLLSEQYF,TGTGCCAGCTTCACTCCAGGGGCAGGGTTGTTGAGCGAGCAGTACTTC
TRBJ1-2,TRBV5-1,-,-,CASSLGTGVEGYTF,TGCGCCAGCAGCTTAGGGACGGGAGTAGAGGGCTACACCTTC
TRBJ2-2,TRBV30,-,-,CAWSRGGLNTGELFF,TGTGCCTGGAGTAGGGGGGGCCTGAACACCGGGGAGCTGTTTTTT
TRBJ1-2,TRBV12-3/TRBV12-4,TRBD1,once,CASSWRGQSGYTF,TGTGCCAGCAGTTGGAGGGGGCAAAGTGGCTACACCTTC
TRBJ2-7,TRBV6-5,TRBD2,-,CASSLSTSNEQYF,TGTGCCAGCAGTTTGTCGACTAGCAACGAGCAGTACTTC
TRBJ1-1,TRBV6-1,TRBD1,once,CASSPRQGASEAFF,TGTGCCAGCAGTCCTCGACAGGGGGCGTCTGAAGCTTTCTTT
TRBJ2-7,TRBV7-9,TRBD2,-,CASSFVSGRANEQYF,TGTGCCAGCAGCTTTGTTAGCGGGAGGGCAAACGAGCAGTACTTC
TRBJ1-2,TRBV2,TRBD1,-,CASMVMTGYPTF,TGTGCCAGCATGGTTATGACAGGGTACCCCACCTTC
TRBJ2-7,TRBV7-3,TRBD2,-,CASSSGLAGLDYEQYF,TGTGCCAGCAGCTCAGGACTAGCGGGGCTCGACTACGAGCAGTACTTC
TRBJ2-7,TRBV5-1,-,-,CASFVLPGSPNSYEQYF,TGCGCCAGCTTCGTTCTCCCGGGGAGCCCTAACTCCTACGAGCAGTACTTC
TRBJ1-5,TRBV19,-,-,CASALGGGRNQPQHF,TGTGCCAGTGCTCTGGGGGGGGGTCGCAATCAGCCCCAGCATTTT
TRBJ2-1,TRBV11-2,-,-,CASSFPTSLVPSYNEQFF,TGTGCCAGCAGCTTCCCGACCAGTCTAGTTCCCTCCTACAATGAGCAGTTCTTC